These 11 T cell receptor beta chains share one sample of origin, sequenced in a study of CD8+CD57+ T cells in acquired aplastic anemia. Before being chosen for sequencing, patients had shown CD8+CD57+ cell expansion by flow cytometry. Genomic DNA, serving as template, underwent TCR beta VDJ and CDR3 profiling. TCRdb reprocessed the reads with MiXCR, giving one entry per CDR3 protein. In the table there are about 150,000 distinct CDR3 sequences, over 50% of which are singletons. Sequences were obtained from sorted CD4+, CD8+, or CD8+CD57+ T cells (not recorded which) from PBMCs. These TCRs come from a human donor with aplastic anemia.

The rearrangement uses TRBV29-1 and TRBJ2-5; the D gene could be TRBD1 or TRBD2 (5 bases each). The CDR3 consists of 15 residues. The germline V and J ends were trimmed by 6 bases and 3 bases, with 20 bases remaining between them. Per germline, CDR1 SQVTM and CDR2 ANQGSEA. CDR3 in amino acids: CSVTVTGTMKETQYF. The CDR3, as DNA: TGCAGCGTGACAGTAACCGGGACGATGAAAGAGACCCAGTACTTC.

V gene TRBV10-3 combines with J gene TRBJ1-2; 8 positions agree with TRBD1. Germline trimming cut 0 bases from V and 1 base from J; bases unmatched to any gene: 1. CDR3 length equals 15 residues. Germline loops: CDR1 ENHRY, CDR2 SYGVKD. Here the CDR3 reads CAISESDRVNYGYTF. DNA of the CDR3: TGTGCCATCAGTGAGTCGGACAGGGTTAACTATGGCTACACCTTC.

A few counts support this clonotype. This sequence joins TRBV24-1 and TRBJ1-2, with D possibly being TRBD1 (5 bases). This CDR3 contains 13 residues. Germline CDR1 KGHDR, CDR2 SFDVKD. Between the trimmed V and J ends, which lost 4 bases and 5 bases, there was a span of 10 bases. CDR3 nucleotide sequence: TGTGCCACCAGTGACTTTGACAGTTATGGCTACACCTTC. Its translation is CATSDFDSYGYTF.

The rearrangement links TRBV7-6 to TRBJ2-6; a possible D gene is TRBD2 (5 bases). Germline CDR1 reads SGHVS; CDR2 reads FNYEAQ. The CDR3 extends over 17 amino acids. V was clipped by 1 base and J by 2 bases, with 12 bases between them. The DNA of the CDR3 is TGTGCCAGCAGCTTAGGGAGGACGAACACTGGGGCCAACGTCCTGACTTTC. Translating it yields CASSLGRTNTGANVLTF.

CDR3 DNA sequence: TGTGCCAGCAGCTTAGGCCGGGACAGAACCCACAATGAGCAGTTCTTC. The encoded protein is CASSLGRDRTHNEQFF. The rearrangement links TRBV11-2 to TRBJ2-1; 7 bases fit TRBD1. CDR3 length equals 16 residues. Trimming took 1 base from V and 5 from J; bases not matched to a gene: 8. Looked up from germline, CDR1 is SGHAT and CDR2 is FQNNGV.

The chain carries TRBV7-9 and TRBJ2-5, with D perhaps TRBD1 or TRBD2 (6 bases each). The CDR3 is 15 amino acids. Germline CDR1 is SEHNR and CDR2 is FQNEAQ (reference sequence). V was trimmed by 4 bases and J by 4 bases, leaving 16 bases between them. CDR3 bases: TGTGCCAGCAGCTATTCGGGGGCGCGGCGAGAGACCCAGTACTTC. Its protein is CASSYSGARRETQYF.

For this clonotype: One end of the junction is discordant with germline, which a read error may explain. The rearrangement uses TRBV20-1 and TRBJ2-2; TRBD1 matches 8 bases. CDR3 length: 15 amino acids. CDR1 and CDR2 from the germline V gene are DFQATT and SNEGSKA (reference sequence). The CDR3 nucleotides are TGCAGTGCTAGTAGTGCCGACAGGGGCTCCGGGGAGCTGCCTTTT. Translation: CSASSADRGSGELPF.

V usage is TRBV4-2 and J usage is TRBJ2-6; tentative D call: TRBD2 (5 bases). This CDR3 has 16 residues. From germline, CDR1 is LGHNA and CDR2 YNFKEQ. The germline V and J ends were trimmed by 3 bases and 0 bases, with 9 bases remaining between them. The CDR3 sequence is CASSHDYYSGANVLTF. CDR3 coding DNA: TGTGCCAGCAGCCATGACTACTACTCTGGGGCCAACGTCCTGACTTTC.

This clonotype was detected only once. With a much larger clone just one base away, this may be a read error. V gene TRBV11-2 combines with J gene TRBJ2-3; TRBD1 is a possible D gene (6 bases). The V gene lost 2 bases and the J gene lost 5 bases, with 14 bases spanning the gap. The CDR3 has 15 residues. From germline, CDR1 is SGHAT and CDR2 FQNNGV. CDR3 DNA: TGTGCCAGCAGCTTACGGTGGGGCAGGGGAGATACGCAGTATTTT. Amino acid sequence: CASSLRWGRGDTQYF.

This rearrangement joins TRBV7-9 to TRBJ2-5; a weak D match, TRBD2 (6 bases). Trimming stripped 7 bases from V and 3 bases from J, with 12 bases between. Germline V gene lookup returns CDR1 SEHNR and CDR2 FQNEAQ (reference sequence). The CDR3 consists of 13 residues. This chain's CDR3 is CASMVWGEETQYF. The CDR3 region has the DNA TGTGCCAGCATGGTCTGGGGGGAAGAGACCCAGTACTTC. The variable domain in full, with the rest retrieved from reference TRBV7-9 and TRBJ2-5, is DTGVSQNPRHKITKRGQNVTFRCDPISEHNRLYWYRQTLGQGPEFLTYFQNEAQLEKSRLLSDRFSAERPKGSFSTLEIQRTEQGDSAMYLCASMVWGEETQYFGPGTRLLVL.

This clonotype was detected ten times or more. The rearrangement uses TRBV9 and TRBJ1-2; D is undetermined. Trimming removed 0 bases from V and 2 bases from J, with 5 bases in between. Germline V lookup: CDR1 SGDLS, CDR2 YYNGEE. This CDR3 contains 13 residues. The CDR3 nucleotides read TGTGCCAGCAGCGTAGCAGAGAACTATGGCTACACCTTC. It yields the protein CASSVAENYGYTF. Full variable domain (rest looked up from reference TRBV9 and TRBJ1-2): DSGVTQTPKHLITATGQRVTLRCSPRSGDLSVYWYQQSLDQGLQFLIQYYNGEERAKGNILERFSAQQFPDLHSELNLSSLELGDSALYFCASSVAENYGYTFGSGTRLTVV.